This T cell receptor (beta chain) was captured by sequencing in a study of blood T cell repertoires in COVID-19. The wider study: Sites across the United States, Italy and Spain contributed samples from acute and convalescent COVID-19.

Seattle patients were enrolled while actively infected and followed longitudinally. Original analysis: For nucleated cells, counts were estimated from reference gene primer amplification. Repertoires were generated with immunoSEQ multiplex PCR, while TCRdb's copy carries only in-frame clones and drops some. That table supplies the V and J calls and clone size; D and trimming were determined from the DNA. The table includes roughly 160,000 clones, roughly 93% detected once. The sample comprised peripheral blood. The receptor was isolated from a man between 18 and 29 years old with COVID-19, enrolled during active disease.

In DNA, the CDR3 is TGTGCCAGCAGTATATCTGTACAATCAGACACCATATATTTT. The encoded protein is CASSISVQSDTIYF. The chain combines TRBV28 with TRBJ1-3; no clear D gene. Germline CDR1 MDHEN, CDR2 SYDVKM. The CDR3 length is 14 residues. Trimming removed 5 bases at V and 8 bases at J, with 16 bases between.